This T cell receptor beta chain came from a study of tissue T cells after allogeneic stem cell transplantation. The overall study: Every graft-versus-host disease patient had gastrointestinal disease and got several lines of graft-versus-host disease therapy. Before transplant, recipient-origin PBMCs were collected in about 5 GVHD patients.

Trimming stripped 0 bases from V and 4 bases from J, with 13 bases between. The germline CDR1 and CDR2 sequences are SGHDT and YYEEEE. This CDR3 contains 16 residues. Points on this clone: No antigen is known for it.

Regarding the study as a whole: Motif-based clustering found tissue-specific repertoire signatures shared across patients, though few clones were shared.

Some clones are missing from TCRdb's copy, which holds only in-frame ones; the method was immunoSEQ multiplex PCR. The sample includes 42,000 or so clones, just under 95% of them seen just once. This TCR was recovered from a woman aged 40 to 75 who later had graft-versus-host disease after an allogeneic stem cell transplant. The chain is built from TRBV5-6 and TRBJ2-2; D remains unclear. The starting material was blood, obtained before transplantation. The DNA for the CDR3 is TGTGCCAGCAGCTTGGTTCTAGGCAGTGGCACCGGGGAGCTGTTTTTT. Protein: CASSLVLGSGTGELFF.